The 8 T cell receptor beta chains given below trace back to one sample, sequenced in a study of vaccination and CD4 T cells after COVID-19. Sequencing of the DNA from cultured CD4+ T cells was carried out with the Oncomine TCR Beta short-read assay. Using its own MiXCR run on the PCR reads, TCRdb lists one record per CDR3 protein. The sample lists 13,000 or so distinct CDR3 sequences, 60% to 80% occurring once. The treatment here: roughly 10-day PBMC culture with coronavirus spike peptide pools or control peptides (ViraFEST assay). These receptors have no known antigen. The specimen was CD4+ T cells from blood, cultured in vitro. All receptors come from a human donor who had recovered from COVID-19.

CDR3 nucleotides: TGTGCCAGCAGCTTAGCAGGGACGCCGGTAGGGGAGACCCAGTACTTC. Amino acid sequence: CASSLAGTPVGETQYF. This chain uses TRBV7-8 with TRBJ2-5, with D perhaps being TRBD1 or TRBD2 (5 bases each). V was clipped by 0 bases and J by 5 bases, with 16 bases between them. The CDR3 extends over 16 amino acids. Germline lookup yields CDR1 SGHVS and CDR2 FQNEAQ.

The chain recombines TRBV7-2 with TRBJ2-7; D remains unclear. CDR1 and CDR2 from the germline V gene are SGHTA and FQGNSA. This CDR3 region has 13 residues. Trimming shortened V by 1 base and J by 3 bases, and 7 bases separated the two germline ends. CDR3 residues: CASSLELSYEQYF. Written as DNA, the CDR3 is TGTGCCAGCAGCTTAGAGTTGAGCTACGAGCAGTACTTC.

The chain employs TRBV6-5 and TRBJ2-3, with 7 bases matching TRBD2. V gave up 4 bases and J gave up 6 bases; unmatched junction bases: 4. Germline CDR1 is MNHEY and CDR2 is SVGAGI. The CDR3 extends over 13 amino acids. The CDR3 region has the DNA TGTGCCAGCAGTTGGGGAGGGAGGGATACGCAGTATTTT. Amino acid sequence: CASSWGGRDTQYF.

The chain has TRBV7-2 and TRBJ1-1; D not resolved. The CDR3 loop spans 13 amino acids. Trimming took off 1 base at V and 1 base at J, with 4 bases between the two ends. Germline assignment: CDR1 SGHTA and CDR2 FQGNSA. CDR3 in amino acids: CASSLVGNTEAFF. DNA of the CDR3: TGTGCCAGCAGCTTAGTTGGGAACACTGAAGCTTTCTTT.

The V call is TRBV12-3 or TRBV12-4, the J call TRBJ2-1; 12 nucleotides match TRBD2. The junction had 2 bases not matched to a gene; V was cut back by 6 bases and J by 5 bases. The CDR3 covers 14 residues. As DNA, the CDR3 is TGTGCCAGCAGGGGACTAGCGGGCCACAATGAGCAGTTCTTC. Encoded protein: CASRGLAGHNEQFF.

V and J are TRBV19 and TRBJ1-2; D unresolved. Per germline, CDR1 LNHDA and CDR2 SQIVND (reference sequence). The CDR3 is made up of 12 amino acids. Trimming removed 3 bases from V and 2 bases from J, with 4 bases in between. The CDR3 coding sequence is TGTGCCAGTAGTATGGAGAACTATGGCTACACCTTC. Protein: CASSMENYGYTF.

The rearrangement uses TRBV27 and TRBJ2-3; unclear D gene. The V and J ends lost 5 bases and 1 base respectively, with 16 bases between them. The CDR3 has 16 residues. Germline V gene sequence: CDR1 MNHEY, CDR2 SMNVEV (reference sequence). The CDR3 reads CASSPPTKSGTDTQYF. Here the CDR3 DNA reads TGTGCCAGCAGTCCCCCCACTAAGTCGGGCACAGATACGCAGTATTTT.

The V gene is TRBV7-9, the J gene TRBJ1-1; D is unresolved. Germline CDR1 and CDR2: SEHNR and FQNEAQ (reference sequence). The V gene lost 2 bases and the J gene lost 3 bases, with 10 bases spanning the gap. The CDR3 is made up of 14 amino acids. The CDR3 DNA reads as TGTGCCAGCAGCTTAATCGGGCAGTACACTGAAGCTTTCTTT. This codes for CASSLIGQYTEAFF. Based on the CDR3 plus reference TRBV7-9 and TRBJ1-1, the full variable domain is DTGVSQNPRHKITKRGQNVTFRCDPISEHNRLYWYRQTLGQGPEFLTYFQNEAQLEKSRLLSDRFSAERPKGSFSTLEIQRTEQGDSAMYLCASSLIGQYTEAFFGQGTRLTVV.